The clone carrying this T cell receptor (beta chain) has a handful of counts. Its antigen is unidentified. CFSE-labeled cells were stimulated with autologous monocytes plus recombinant SARS-CoV-2 spike or nucleoprotein. Sequencing was performed with immunoSEQ multiplex PCR; in TCRdb, only in-frame clones are kept and a portion is missing. The sample lists some 660 clones, about 7.3% occurring once. The CDR3 covers 14 residues. Germline CDR1 reads SGHRS; CDR2 reads YFSETQ. Trimming took off 1 base at V and 3 bases at J, with 10 bases between the two ends. This sample stems from a study of CD4 T cell repertoires in COVID-19. Study-wide results and limits: Two or all three memory subsets shared several highly expanded SARS-CoV-2-reactive clonotypes. Some SARS-CoV-2 clonotypes, between roughly 7 and 27%, recurred in SARS-CoV and/or HKU1 cultures.

The clonotype comes from a human donor who had COVID-19. The chain recombines TRBV5-1 with TRBJ1-1, with D possibly being TRBD1 (6 bases). Sequenced material: circulating follicular helper CD4+ T cells, cultured in vitro, taken after recovery from COVID-19. This CDR3 is CASSLSGDDTEAFF. In DNA, the CDR3 is TGCGCCAGCAGCTTGTCAGGGGATGACACTGAAGCTTTCTTT. The entire variable domain, with the rest obtained from reference TRBV5-1 and TRBJ1-1, is as follows: KAGVTQTPRYLIKTRGQQVTLSCSPISGHRSVSWYQQTPGQGLQFLFEYFSETQRNKGNFPGRFSGRQFSNSRSEMNVSTLELGDSALYLCASSLSGDDTEAFFGQGTRLTVV.